A selection of T cell receptor beta chains follows, all from one sample in a study of blood T cell repertoires in COVID-19. Data came from immunoSEQ multiplex PCR; TCRdb stores just in-frame clones and leaves some out. The table includes 180,000 or so clones, about 83% detected once. Sequenced input: peripheral blood. These receptors came from a man aged 40-49 years who had recovered from COVID-19. Both conserved end residues are part of each CDR3. Fields, in order: J gene, clone size, D gene, V gene, CDR3 DNA, CDR3 protein. D genes are given only for firm matches. Clone size is not always given. Where it is, it says once, few, many or a class for expanded clones.

TRBJ2-1	-	TRBD1	TRBV7-2	TGTGCCAGCAGCCCGCCGGGACAGGGTGATGAGCAGTTCTTC	CASSPPGQGDEQFF
TRBJ1-1	-	TRBD1	TRBV6-5	TGTGCCAGCAGTTACCGTATAACAGGGGACACTGAAGCTTTCTTT	CASSYRITGDTEAFF
TRBJ1-5	-	-	TRBV9	TGTGCCAGCAGCGTAGACGGGGGAGTAAAGCCCCAGCATTTT	CASSVDGGVKPQHF
TRBJ2-2	-	TRBD1	TRBV6-5	TGTGCCAGCAGAAGACAGGGGGGCACCGGGGAGCTGTTTTTT	CASRRQGGTGELFF
TRBJ1-2	-	-	TRBV15	TGTGCCACCAGCAGAGATCAAAGGGGCACTTATGGCTACACCTTC	CATSRDQRGTYGYTF
TRBJ1-4	-	-	TRBV18	TGTGCCAGCTCACCCGACAGCGAAAAACTGTTTTTT	CASSPDSEKLFF
TRBJ1-1	-	-	TRBV30	TGTGCCTGGAGTATAATTCCGGGACACCCTGAAGCTTTCTTT	CAWSIIPGHPEAFF
TRBJ1-2	-	-	TRBV28	TGTGCCAGCAGTGCAGGGGCGAGGACCTATGGCTACACCTTC	CASSAGARTYGYTF
TRBJ1-2	-	-	TRBV4-3	TGCGCCAGCAGCCAAGATTTCCTCGGAGCAGCTAACTATGGCTACACCTTC	CASSQDFLGAANYGYTF
TRBJ1-4	-	-	TRBV7-9	TGTGCCAGCAGCTCGGCGGGACTGCTGAATGAAAAACTGTTTTTT	CASSSAGLLNEKLFF
TRBJ1-1	-	-	TRBV14	TGTGCCAGCAGGGGAACAGGGTTCACTGAAGCTTTCTTT	CASRGTGFTEAFF
TRBJ1-4	-	-	TRBV9	TGTGCCAGCAGCGTAGAAGGCGCCGCGGGTGAAAAACTGTTTTTT	CASSVEGAAGEKLFF
TRBJ1-1	-	-	TRBV25-1	TGTGCCAGCGGGAGTAACACTGAAGCTTTCTTT	CASGSNTEAFF
TRBJ2-2	few	TRBD2	TRBV19	TGTGCCAGTAGCCTCTTACGCCGGGGGGGCCTCGGGGAGCTGTTTTTT	CASSLLRRGGLGELFF
TRBJ1-2	-	TRBD1	TRBV7-9	TGTGCCAGCAGCTTAGGACAGGGGGCGCATTATGGCTACACCTTC	CASSLGQGAHYGYTF
TRBJ2-2	once	TRBD1	TRBV6-5	TGTGCCAGCACCTCAGGGGGATACACCGGGGAGCTGTTTTTT	CASTSGGYTGELFF
TRBJ2-5	-	TRBD2	TRBV15	TGTGCCACCAGCCGGACTAGTTCTCAAGAGACCCAGTACTTC	CATSRTSSQETQYF
TRBJ1-2	-	-	TRBV2	TGTGCCAGCAGGGAGGACAGAGCTAACTATGGCTACACCTTC	CASREDRANYGYTF
TRBJ2-7	-	-	TRBV11-3	TGTGCCAGCAGCTTCCAGGGGACACTCTCCTACGAGCAGTACTTC	CASSFQGTLSYEQYF
TRBJ2-7	-	-	TRBV28	TGTGCCAGCAGCCCACAGGGAAGGGGATCCTACGAGCAGTACTTC	CASSPQGRGSYEQYF
TRBJ2-2	-	-	TRBV4-3	TGCGCCAGCAGCCAAGATCAAACAGGGCTCTCCGGGGAGCTGTTTTTT	CASSQDQTGLSGELFF
TRBJ2-2	-	-	TRBV27	TGTGCCAGCAGAGGCCGGGGGACCGGGGAGCTGTTTTTT	CASRGRGTGELFF
TRBJ1-5	-	-	TRBV6-5	TGTGCCAGCAGGGCGGAAGGTGCGGATCAGCCCCAGCATTTT	CASRAEGADQPQHF
TRBJ2-1	few	TRBD1	TRBV12-5	TGTGCTAGTGGCCGGGACAGGGACAATGAGCAGTTCTTC	CASGRDRDNEQFF
TRBJ1-2	-	TRBD1	TRBV29-1	TGCAGCGTGACAGGGGAAGGCTACACCTTC	CSVTGEGYTF
TRBJ2-7	-	-	TRBV10-3	TGTGCCATCCGAACAAACTCCTACGAGCAGTACTTC	CAIRTNSYEQYF